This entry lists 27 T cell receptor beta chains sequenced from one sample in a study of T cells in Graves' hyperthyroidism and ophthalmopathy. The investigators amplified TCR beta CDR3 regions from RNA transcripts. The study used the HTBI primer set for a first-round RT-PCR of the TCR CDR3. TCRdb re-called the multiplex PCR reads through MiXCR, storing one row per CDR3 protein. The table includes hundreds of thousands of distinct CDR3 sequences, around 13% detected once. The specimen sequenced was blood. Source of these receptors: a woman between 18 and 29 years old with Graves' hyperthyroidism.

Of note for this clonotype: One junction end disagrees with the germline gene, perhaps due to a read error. The CDR3 loop is CSVRDYGGRVYNEQFF. The CDR3, as DNA: TGCAGTGTTAGAGATTATGGCGGGAGGGTCTACAATGAGCAGTTCTTC. The genes are TRBV20-1 and TRBJ2-1; TRBD2 aligns across 9 bases. The CDR3 contains 16 residues. Germline V gene data show CDR1 as DFQATT and CDR2 as SNEGSKA (reference sequence).

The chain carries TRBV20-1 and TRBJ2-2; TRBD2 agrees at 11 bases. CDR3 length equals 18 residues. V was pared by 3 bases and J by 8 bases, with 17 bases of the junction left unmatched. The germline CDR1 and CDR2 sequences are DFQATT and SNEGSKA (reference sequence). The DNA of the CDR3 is TGCAGTGCTAGTCGTTCCGAAGGGGCTAGCGGGAGGACAGGGGAGCTGTTTTTT. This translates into CSASRSEGASGRTGELFF.

The CDR3 DNA reads as TGTGCCAGTAGTATATTCGGGGGCCTGGCGGGAGAGGGGAACAATGAGCAGTTCTTC. Its protein is CASSIFGGLAGEGNNEQFF. This chain uses TRBV19 with TRBJ2-1, with a tentative D call TRBD2 (7 bases). V lost 2 bases and J 5 bases, leaving 25 bases between the germline ends. This CDR3 region has 19 residues. Per the germline V gene, CDR1 is LNHDA and CDR2 is SQIVND (reference sequence). Supplemented by reference TRBV19 and TRBJ2-1, the full variable domain reads DGGITQSPKYLFRKEGQNVTLSCEQNLNHDAMYWYRQDPGQGLRLIYYSQIVNDFQKGDIAEGYSVSREKKESFPLTVTSAQKNPTAFYLCASSIFGGLAGEGNNEQFFGPGTRLTVL.

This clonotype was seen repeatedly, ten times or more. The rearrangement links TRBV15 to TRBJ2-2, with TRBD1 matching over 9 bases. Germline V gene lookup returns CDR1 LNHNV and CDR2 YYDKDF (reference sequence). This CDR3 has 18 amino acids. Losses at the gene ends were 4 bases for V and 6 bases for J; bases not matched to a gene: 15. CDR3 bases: TGTGCCACCAGCATGGGGGACAGGGAGATTTTAGACTCCGGGGAGCTGTTTTTT. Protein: CATSMGDREILDSGELFF.

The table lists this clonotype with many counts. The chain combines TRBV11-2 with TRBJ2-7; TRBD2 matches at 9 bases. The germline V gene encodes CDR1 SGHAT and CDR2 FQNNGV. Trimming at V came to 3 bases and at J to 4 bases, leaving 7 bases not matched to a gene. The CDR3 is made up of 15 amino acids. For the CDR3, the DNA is TGTGCCAGCAGCTTCTTAGCGGGAGATGCTTACGAGCAGTACTTC. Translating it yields CASSFLAGDAYEQYF.

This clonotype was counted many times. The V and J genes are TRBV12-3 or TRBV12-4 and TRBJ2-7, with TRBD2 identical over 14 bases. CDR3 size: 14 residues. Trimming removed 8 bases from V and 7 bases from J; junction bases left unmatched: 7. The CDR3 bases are TGTGCCAGCGGACTAGCGGGAGGCTTTATAGAGCAGTACTTC. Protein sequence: CASGLAGGFIEQYF.

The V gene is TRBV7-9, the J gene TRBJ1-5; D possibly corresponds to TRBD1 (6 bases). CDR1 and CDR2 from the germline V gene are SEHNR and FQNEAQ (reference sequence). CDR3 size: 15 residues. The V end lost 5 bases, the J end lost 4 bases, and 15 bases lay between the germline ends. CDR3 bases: TGTGCCAGCAGCCCGAAGGGGGGCTTGAATCAGCCCCAGCATTTT. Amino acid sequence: CASSPKGGLNQPQHF.

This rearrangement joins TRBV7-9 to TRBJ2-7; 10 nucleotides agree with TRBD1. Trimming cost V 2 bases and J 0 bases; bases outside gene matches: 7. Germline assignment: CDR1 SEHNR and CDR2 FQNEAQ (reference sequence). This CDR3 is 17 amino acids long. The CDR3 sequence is CASSLRGTGVSSYEQYF. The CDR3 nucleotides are TGTGCCAGCAGCTTACGGGGGACAGGGGTTAGCTCCTACGAGCAGTACTTC.

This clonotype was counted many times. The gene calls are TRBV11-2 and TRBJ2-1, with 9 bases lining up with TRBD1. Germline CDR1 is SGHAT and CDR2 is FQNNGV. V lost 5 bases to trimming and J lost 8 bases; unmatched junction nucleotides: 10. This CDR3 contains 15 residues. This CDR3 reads CASSRGQGEFDEQFF. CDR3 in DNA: TGTGCCAGCAGCCGGGGACAGGGAGAGTTCGATGAGCAGTTCTTC.

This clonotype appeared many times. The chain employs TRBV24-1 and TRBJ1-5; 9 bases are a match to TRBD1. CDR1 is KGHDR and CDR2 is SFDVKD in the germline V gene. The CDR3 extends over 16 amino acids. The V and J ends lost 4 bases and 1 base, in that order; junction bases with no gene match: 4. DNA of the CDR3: TGTGCCACCAGTGAAGCTGGGACAGGGAGCAATCAGCCCCAGCATTTT. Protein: CATSEAGTGSNQPQHF.

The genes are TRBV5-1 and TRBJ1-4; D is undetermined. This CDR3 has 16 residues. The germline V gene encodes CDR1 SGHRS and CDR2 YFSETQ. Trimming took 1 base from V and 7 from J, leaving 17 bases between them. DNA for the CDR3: TGCGCCAGCAGCTTGAATTCGCGCGGCGAAAGTGAAAAACTGTTTTTT. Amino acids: CASSLNSRGESEKLFF.

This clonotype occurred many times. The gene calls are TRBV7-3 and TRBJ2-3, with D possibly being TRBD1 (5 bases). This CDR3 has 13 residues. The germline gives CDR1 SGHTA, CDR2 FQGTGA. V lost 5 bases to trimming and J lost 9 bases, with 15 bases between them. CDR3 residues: CASSVSTAGTQYF. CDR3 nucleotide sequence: TGTGCCAGCAGCGTCTCGACAGCAGGGACGCAGTATTTT.

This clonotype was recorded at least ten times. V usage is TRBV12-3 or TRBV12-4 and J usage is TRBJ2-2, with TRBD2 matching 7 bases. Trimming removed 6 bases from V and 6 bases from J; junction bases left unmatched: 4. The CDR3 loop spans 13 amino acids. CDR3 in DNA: TGTGCCAGCAGGGGGAGGGCTGCCGGGGAGCTGTTTTTT. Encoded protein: CASRGRAAGELFF.

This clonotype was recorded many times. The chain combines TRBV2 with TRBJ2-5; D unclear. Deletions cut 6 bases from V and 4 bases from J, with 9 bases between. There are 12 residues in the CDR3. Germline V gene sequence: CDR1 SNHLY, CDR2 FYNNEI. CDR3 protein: CASRAAVETQYF. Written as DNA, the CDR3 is TGTGCCAGCAGGGCGGCCGTAGAGACCCAGTACTTC.

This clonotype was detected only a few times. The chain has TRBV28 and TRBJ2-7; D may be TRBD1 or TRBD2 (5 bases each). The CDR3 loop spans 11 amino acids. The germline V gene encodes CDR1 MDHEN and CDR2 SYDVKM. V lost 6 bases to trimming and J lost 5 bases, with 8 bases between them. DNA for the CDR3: TGTGCCAGCAGACGGGGACACGAGCAGTACTTC. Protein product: CASRRGHEQYF.

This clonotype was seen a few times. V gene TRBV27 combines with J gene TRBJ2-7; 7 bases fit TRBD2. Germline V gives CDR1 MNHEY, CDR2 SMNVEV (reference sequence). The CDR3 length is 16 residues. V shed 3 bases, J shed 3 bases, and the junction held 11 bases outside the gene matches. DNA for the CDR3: TGTGCCAGCAGTTTGTCCAGCGGGGAGGATCTCTACGAGCAGTACTTC. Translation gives CASSLSSGEDLYEQYF.

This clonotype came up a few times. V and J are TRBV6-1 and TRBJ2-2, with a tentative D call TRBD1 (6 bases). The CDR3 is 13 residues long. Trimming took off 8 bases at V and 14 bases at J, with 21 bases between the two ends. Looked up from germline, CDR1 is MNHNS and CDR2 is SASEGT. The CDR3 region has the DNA TGTGCCAGCGGAACCAAGCAGGGGAATGTACTGTTTTTT. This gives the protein CASGTKQGNVLFF.

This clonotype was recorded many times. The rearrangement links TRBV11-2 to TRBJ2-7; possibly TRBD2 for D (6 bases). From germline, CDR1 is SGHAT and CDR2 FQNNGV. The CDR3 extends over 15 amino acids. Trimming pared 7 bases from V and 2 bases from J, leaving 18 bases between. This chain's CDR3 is CASTLTRDSPYEQYF. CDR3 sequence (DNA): TGTGCCAGCACCTTGACCCGGGACTCCCCCTACGAGCAGTACTTC.

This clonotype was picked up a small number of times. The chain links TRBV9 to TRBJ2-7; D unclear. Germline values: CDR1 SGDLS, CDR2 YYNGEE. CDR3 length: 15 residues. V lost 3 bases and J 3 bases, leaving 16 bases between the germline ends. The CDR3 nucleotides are TGTGCCAGCAGCGCTGACTCCGACCCAGGCTACGAGCAGTACTTC. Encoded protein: CASSADSDPGYEQYF.

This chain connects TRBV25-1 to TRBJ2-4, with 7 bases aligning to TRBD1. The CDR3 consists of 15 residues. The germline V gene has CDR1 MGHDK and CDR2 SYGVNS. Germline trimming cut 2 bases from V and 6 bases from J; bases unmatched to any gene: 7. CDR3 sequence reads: CASSESDRALNIQYF. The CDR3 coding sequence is TGTGCCAGCAGTGAAAGTGACAGGGCTTTAAACATTCAGTACTTC.

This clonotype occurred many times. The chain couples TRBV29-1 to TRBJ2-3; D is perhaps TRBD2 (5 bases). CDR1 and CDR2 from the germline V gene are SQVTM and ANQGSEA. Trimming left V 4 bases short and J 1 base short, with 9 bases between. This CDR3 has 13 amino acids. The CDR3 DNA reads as TGCAGCGTTGGCTCCGGGGGCACAGATACGCAGTATTTT. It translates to CSVGSGGTDTQYF.

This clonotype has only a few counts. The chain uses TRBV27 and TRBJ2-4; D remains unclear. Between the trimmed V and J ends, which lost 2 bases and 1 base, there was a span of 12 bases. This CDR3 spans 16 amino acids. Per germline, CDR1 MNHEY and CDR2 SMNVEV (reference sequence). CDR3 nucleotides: TGTGCCAGCAGTTTAGGCGTCGTCGCGGCCAAAAACATTCAGTACTTC. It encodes CASSLGVVAAKNIQYF.

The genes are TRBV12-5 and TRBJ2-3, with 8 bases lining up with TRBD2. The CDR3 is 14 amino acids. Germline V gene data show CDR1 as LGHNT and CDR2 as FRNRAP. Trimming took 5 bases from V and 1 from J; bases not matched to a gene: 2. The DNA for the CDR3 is TGTGCTAGTGGTCTAGCGGGCCGCACAGATACGCAGTATTTT. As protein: CASGLAGRTDTQYF.

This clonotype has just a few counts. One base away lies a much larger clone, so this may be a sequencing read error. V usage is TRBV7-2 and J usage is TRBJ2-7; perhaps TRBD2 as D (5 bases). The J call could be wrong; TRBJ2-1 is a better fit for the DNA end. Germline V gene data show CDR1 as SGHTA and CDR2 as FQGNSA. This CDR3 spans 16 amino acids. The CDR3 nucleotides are TGTGCCAGCAGCTTAGGATTGGCGGGCCGCTCCTACGAGCAGTTCTTC. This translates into CASSLGLAGRSYEQFF.

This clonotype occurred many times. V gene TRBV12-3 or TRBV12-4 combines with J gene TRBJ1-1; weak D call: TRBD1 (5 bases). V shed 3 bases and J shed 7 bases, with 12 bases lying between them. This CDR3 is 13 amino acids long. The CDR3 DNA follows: TGTGCCAGCAGTTTTCTAGGGGTAATTGAAGCTTTCTTT. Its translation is CASSFLGVIEAFF.

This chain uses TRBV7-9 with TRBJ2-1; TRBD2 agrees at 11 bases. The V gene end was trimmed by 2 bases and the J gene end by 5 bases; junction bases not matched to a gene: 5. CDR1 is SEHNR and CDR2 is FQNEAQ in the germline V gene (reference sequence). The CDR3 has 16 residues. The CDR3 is CASSLMGLADHNEQFF. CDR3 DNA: TGTGCCAGCAGCTTAATGGGACTAGCGGACCACAATGAGCAGTTCTTC.

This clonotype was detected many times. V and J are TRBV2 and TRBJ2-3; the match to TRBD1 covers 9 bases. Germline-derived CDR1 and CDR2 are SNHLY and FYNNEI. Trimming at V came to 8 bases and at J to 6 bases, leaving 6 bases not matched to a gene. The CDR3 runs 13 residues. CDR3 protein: CASGTGSWDTQYF. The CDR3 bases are TGTGCCAGCGGGACAGGGTCATGGGATACGCAGTATTTT.